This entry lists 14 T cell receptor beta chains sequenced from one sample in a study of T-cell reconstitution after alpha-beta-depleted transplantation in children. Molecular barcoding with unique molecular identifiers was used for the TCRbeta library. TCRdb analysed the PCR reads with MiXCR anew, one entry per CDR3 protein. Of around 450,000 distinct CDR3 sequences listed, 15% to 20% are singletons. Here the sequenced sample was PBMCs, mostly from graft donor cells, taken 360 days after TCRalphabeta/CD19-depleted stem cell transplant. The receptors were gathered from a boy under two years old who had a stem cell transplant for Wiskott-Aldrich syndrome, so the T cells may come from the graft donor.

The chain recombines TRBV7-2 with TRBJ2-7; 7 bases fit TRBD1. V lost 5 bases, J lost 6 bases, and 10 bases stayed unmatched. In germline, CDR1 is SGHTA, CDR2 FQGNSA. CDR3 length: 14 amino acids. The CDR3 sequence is CASSPTQGVFEQYF. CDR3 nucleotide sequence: TGTGCCAGCAGCCCCACGCAGGGGGTGTTCGAGCAGTACTTC.

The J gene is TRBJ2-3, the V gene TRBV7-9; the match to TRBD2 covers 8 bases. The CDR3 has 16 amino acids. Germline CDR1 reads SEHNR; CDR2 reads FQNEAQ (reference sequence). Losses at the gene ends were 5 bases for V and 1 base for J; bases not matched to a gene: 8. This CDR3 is CASSPRTSRRTDTQYF. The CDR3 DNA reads TGTGCCAGCAGCCCCCGGACTAGCAGACGCACAGATACGCAGTATTTT.

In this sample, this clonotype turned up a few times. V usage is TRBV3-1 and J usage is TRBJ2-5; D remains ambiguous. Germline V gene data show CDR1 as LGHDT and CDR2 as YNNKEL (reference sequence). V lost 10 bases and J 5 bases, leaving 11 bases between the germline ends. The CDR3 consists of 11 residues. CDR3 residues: CATGRTETQYF. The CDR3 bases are TGTGCCACAGGTCGTACGGAGACCCAGTACTTC.

CDR3 region: CASSFLRAGGVEQYF. Here the CDR3 DNA reads TGTGCCAGCAGCTTCTTGCGGGCCGGGGGCGTCGAGCAGTACTTC. The rearrangement uses TRBV5-5 and TRBJ2-7, with D perhaps TRBD1 or TRBD2 (6 bases each). CDR1 is SGHKS, CDR2 YYEKEE, per germline (reference sequence). Trimming took 2 bases from V and 6 from J, leaving 18 bases between them. The CDR3 spans 15 residues.

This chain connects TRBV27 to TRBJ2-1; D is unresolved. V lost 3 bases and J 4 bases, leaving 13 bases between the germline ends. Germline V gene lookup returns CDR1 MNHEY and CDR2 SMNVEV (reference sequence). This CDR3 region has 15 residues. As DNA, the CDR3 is TGTGCCAGCAGTTTCCGTAGGGCAGATTACAATGAGCAGTTCTTC. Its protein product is CASSFRRADYNEQFF.

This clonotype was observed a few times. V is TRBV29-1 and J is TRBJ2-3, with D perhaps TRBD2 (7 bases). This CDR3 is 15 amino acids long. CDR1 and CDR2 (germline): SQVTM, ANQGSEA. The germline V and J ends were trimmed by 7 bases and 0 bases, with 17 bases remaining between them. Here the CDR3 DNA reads TGCAGCGCCAGAAGGGGGGGCTCTAGCACAGATACGCAGTATTTT. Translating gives CSARRGGSSTDTQYF.

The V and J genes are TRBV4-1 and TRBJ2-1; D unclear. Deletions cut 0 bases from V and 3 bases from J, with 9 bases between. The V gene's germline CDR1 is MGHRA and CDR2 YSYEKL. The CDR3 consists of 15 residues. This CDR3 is CASSQESYSYNEQFF. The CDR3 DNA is TGCGCCAGCAGCCAAGAGAGCTACAGCTACAATGAGCAGTTCTTC.

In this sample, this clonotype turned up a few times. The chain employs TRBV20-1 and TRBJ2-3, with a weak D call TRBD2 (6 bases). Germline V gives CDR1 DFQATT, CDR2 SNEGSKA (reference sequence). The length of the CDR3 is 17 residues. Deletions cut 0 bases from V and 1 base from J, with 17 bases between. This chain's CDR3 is CSARDLRRAQGTDTQYF. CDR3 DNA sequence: TGCAGTGCTAGAGACCTAAGGAGGGCACAGGGCACAGATACGCAGTATTTT.

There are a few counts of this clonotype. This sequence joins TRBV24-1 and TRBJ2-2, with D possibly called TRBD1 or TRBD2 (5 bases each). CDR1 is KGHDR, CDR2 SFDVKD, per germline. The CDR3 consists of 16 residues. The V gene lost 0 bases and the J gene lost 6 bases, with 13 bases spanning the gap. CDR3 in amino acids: CATSDLTAGRAGELFF. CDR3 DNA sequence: TGTGCCACCAGTGATTTGACGGCAGGGCGGGCCGGGGAGCTGTTTTTT.

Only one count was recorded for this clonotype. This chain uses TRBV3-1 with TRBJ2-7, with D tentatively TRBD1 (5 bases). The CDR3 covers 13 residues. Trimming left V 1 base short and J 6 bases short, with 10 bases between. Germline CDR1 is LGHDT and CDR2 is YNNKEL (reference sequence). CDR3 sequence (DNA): TGTGCCAGCAGCCAAGTGAGGACAACCGAGCAGTACTTC. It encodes CASSQVRTTEQYF.

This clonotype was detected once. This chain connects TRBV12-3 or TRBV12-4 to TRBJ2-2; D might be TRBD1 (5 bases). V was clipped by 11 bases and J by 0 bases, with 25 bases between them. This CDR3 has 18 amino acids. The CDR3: CAFSRWGQLVANTGELFF. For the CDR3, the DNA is TGTGCCTTCAGTCGGTGGGGCCAGCTGGTCGCGAACACCGGGGAGCTGTTTTTT.

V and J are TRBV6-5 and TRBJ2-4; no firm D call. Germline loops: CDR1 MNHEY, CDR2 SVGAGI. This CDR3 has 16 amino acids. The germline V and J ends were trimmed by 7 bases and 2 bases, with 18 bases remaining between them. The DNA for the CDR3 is TGTGCCAGCACTTTTGCGTCTCTGGCCACCAAAAACATTCAGTACTTC. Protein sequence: CASTFASLATKNIQYF.

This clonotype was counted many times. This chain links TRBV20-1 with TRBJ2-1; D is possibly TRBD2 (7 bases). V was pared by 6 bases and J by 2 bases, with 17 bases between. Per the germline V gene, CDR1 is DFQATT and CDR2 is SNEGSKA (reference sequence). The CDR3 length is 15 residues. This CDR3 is CSASRGGDPYNEQFF. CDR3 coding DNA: TGCAGTGCCTCCCGAGGGGGGGACCCCTACAATGAGCAGTTCTTC.

The CDR3 protein is CASSWLGGSGANVLTF. Written as DNA, the CDR3 is TGTGCCAGCAGCTGGCTAGGAGGCTCTGGGGCCAACGTCCTGACTTTC. The V and J genes are TRBV11-2 and TRBJ2-6; the D gene is possibly TRBD2 (5 bases). The CDR3 totals 16 residues. Germline V gives CDR1 SGHAT, CDR2 FQNNGV. Trimming took off 4 bases at V and 0 bases at J, with 10 bases between the two ends. The full variable domain, with the rest looked up from reference TRBV11-2 and TRBJ2-6, is EAGVAQSPRYKIIEKRQSVAFWCNPISGHATLYWYQQILGQGPKLLIQFQNNGVVDDSQLPKDRFSAERLKGVDSTLKIQPAKLEDSAVYLCASSWLGGSGANVLTFGAGSRLTVL.